The rows below give T cell receptor beta chains drawn from one sample of a study of blood T cell repertoires in COVID-19. Sequencing used immunoSEQ multiplex PCR; TCRdb keeps in-frame clones, though not all of them. In the table there are tens of thousands of clones, 82% of which are singletons. Sequences were obtained from peripheral blood. The receptors were gathered from a human donor in a cohort sampled during active COVID-19. Both conserved end residues are part of each CDR3. A D gene is named only where the DNA matches it firmly. Rows may omit the clone size; those that give it use once, few, many or a size class.

j_call	v_call	d_call	clone_size	cdr3_nt	cdr3_aa
TRBJ1-2	TRBV20-1	-	-	TGCAGTGCCCCAAACCAGTCGGGCTACACCTTC	CSAPNQSGYTF
TRBJ1-1	TRBV7-9	-	few	TGTGCCAGCAGCCTACACGACAGGAACACTGAAGCTTTCTTT	CASSLHDRNTEAFF
TRBJ2-3	TRBV28	-	few	TGTGCCAGCGCAGGCGAGACTATTAGCACAGATACGCAGTATTTT	CASAGETISTDTQYF
TRBJ1-1	TRBV13	-	-	TGTGCCAGCAGCCAGGACACTGAAGCTTTCTTT	CASSQDTEAFF
TRBJ2-2	TRBV28	TRBD2	-	TGTGCCAGTATTGAAATCGGGAGGCCCGGGGAGCTGTTTTTT	CASIEIGRPGELFF
TRBJ1-2	TRBV6-5	-	-	TGTGCCAGCACAGCGACCGCTAACTATGGCTACACCTTC	CASTATANYGYTF
TRBJ1-2	TRBV4-2	-	-	TGTGCCAGCAGCCAAGATCCGGGGAGTGAATATGGCTACACCTTC	CASSQDPGSEYGYTF
TRBJ2-5	TRBV7-9	TRBD2	-	TGTGCCAGCAGCTCAGGGGCTAGCGGGGCCATATCCCGGGAGACCCAGTACTTC	CASSSGASGAISRETQYF
TRBJ2-2	TRBV27	-	few	TGTGCCAGCAGTCCCCCGGGAGTTACGGTCGGGGAGCTGTTTTTT	CASSPPGVTVGELFF
TRBJ2-5	TRBV7-2	TRBD2	-	TGTGCCAGCAGCTCTACCTCTAGCGGGGGGACCTCACGAGAGACCCAGTACTTC	CASSSTSSGGTSRETQYF
TRBJ2-7	TRBV12-3/TRBV12-4	-	-	TGTGCCAGCAGAAATGACTACACCTACGAGCAGTACTTC	CASRNDYTYEQYF
TRBJ2-7	TRBV6-2/TRBV6-3	-	few	TGTGCCAGCAGTTACTCCTCGGGCGAGCAGTACTTC	CASSYSSGEQYF
TRBJ2-1	TRBV19	TRBD1	once	TGTGCCAGTAGTATCCAGGGACAGGGTGGCTACAATGAGCAGTTCTTC	CASSIQGQGGYNEQFF
TRBJ2-3	TRBV3-1/TRBV3-2	TRBD2	-	TGTGCCAGCAGCCAAGCTGGAACTAGCGGGGGGGCCTCGCAGTATTTT	CASSQAGTSGGASQYF
TRBJ2-7	TRBV5-6	-	-	TGTGCCAGCAGCTTTTACGAGAAGAACTTC	CASSFYEKNF
TRBJ1-1	TRBV7-9	-	-	TGTGCCAGCAGCTTAAACGCGGGGACTGAAGCTTTCTTT	CASSLNAGTEAFF
TRBJ1-3	TRBV19	-	once	TGTGCCAGTCTGGACAGATCAGGAAACACCATATATTTT	CASLDRSGNTIYF
TRBJ1-3	TRBV28	-	-	TGTGCCAGCAGTTTTGTAGACACCATATATTTT	CASSFVDTIYF
TRBJ2-7	TRBV9	TRBD1	-	TGTGCCAGCAGCTTCCTTCGACAGGGGACCTACGAGCAGTACTTC	CASSFLRQGTYEQYF
TRBJ2-1	TRBV4-1	-	-	TGCGCCAGCAGCCAAGAAGGGGTCCAGTCCAATGAGCAGTTCTTC	CASSQEGVQSNEQFF
TRBJ2-7	TRBV28	-	few	TGTGCCAGCGGGAGAACCTCCTACGAGCAGTACTTC	CASGRTSYEQYF
TRBJ1-5	TRBV9	-	-	TGTGCCAGCAGCGTAGCTTCGGATCAGCCCCAGCATTTT	CASSVASDQPQHF
TRBJ1-1	TRBV19	TRBD1	-	TGTGCCAGTCATCAGACAGGGGTGCACCGGATGAACACTGAAGCTTTCTTT	CASHQTGVHRMNTEAFF
TRBJ1-5	TRBV19	TRBD1	-	TGTGCCAGTAGTGGACAGGGAAGGGAGCCCCAGCATTTT	CASSGQGREPQHF
TRBJ1-2	TRBV18	-	-	TGTGCCAGCTCACCACGCGGGGATACAAACTATGGCTACACCTTC	CASSPRGDTNYGYTF
TRBJ2-1	TRBV6-1	-	-	TGTGCCAGCAGTGAGGGTTGGCGGATATCCTACAATGAGCAGTTCTTC	CASSEGWRISYNEQFF
TRBJ1-5	TRBV3-1/TRBV3-2	-	-	TGTGCCAGCAGCCCGTCGGGGTATTTTCAGCCCCAGCATTTT	CASSPSGYFQPQHF
TRBJ2-2	TRBV23-1	TRBD1	-	TGCGCCAGGTTAAGGACGGGACAGGGGGCCTGCACCGGGGAGCTGTTTTTT	CARLRTGQGACTGELFF
TRBJ2-7	TRBV5-4	TRBD2	-	TGTGCCAGCAGCTTGGGAGGGACTAGCGGGGGCTACGAGCAGTACTTC	CASSLGGTSGGYEQYF
TRBJ2-3	TRBV12-3/TRBV12-4	TRBD2	-	TGTGCCAGCAGGCTAGCGGGGGTAGTTACGCAGTATTTT	CASRLAGVVTQYF
TRBJ1-6	TRBV2	-	once	TGTGCCAGCAGTGATCCTGTGCAGGGTCCTCCCTCACCCCTCCACTTT	CASSDPVQGPPSPLHF
TRBJ2-2	TRBV29-1	TRBD1	-	TGCAGCGGGCGGGGGACAGGGGGTATAAGCGGGGAGCTGTTTTTT	CSGRGTGGISGELFF
TRBJ2-2	TRBV7-9	-	-	TGTGCCAGCAAAAGCCGGGACATTCGAGGCACCGGGGAGCTGTTTTTT	CASKSRDIRGTGELFF
TRBJ2-7	TRBV6-1	TRBD1	-	TGTGCCAGCAGTGAAGTGACAGGGGGCCGGGACGAGCAGTACTTC	CASSEVTGGRDEQYF
TRBJ2-7	TRBV3-1/TRBV3-2	TRBD1	-	TGTGCCAGCAGCCAGCTCCGGGACAGTAGGTCTGAGCAGTACTTC	CASSQLRDSRSEQYF
TRBJ2-7	TRBV27	TRBD1	-	TGTGCCAGCAGTCGACAGGGGGCCTCCTACGAGCAGTACTTC	CASSRQGASYEQYF
TRBJ2-1	TRBV14	-	-	TGTGCCAGCAGCCAGAGAGCAGGGCGAATGGGTCAGTTCTTC	CASSQRAGRMGQFF
TRBJ2-7	TRBV3-1/TRBV3-2	TRBD1	-	TGTGCCAGCAGCCTACAGGGGAGCTCCTACGAGCAGTACTTC	CASSLQGSSYEQYF
TRBJ2-7	TRBV7-2	-	-	TGTGCCAGCAGCTCTGGGGCGGGGGCCCACTACGAGCAGTACTTC	CASSSGAGAHYEQYF
TRBJ1-3	TRBV5-1	TRBD1	-	TGCGCCAGCAGCACAGGGGGAGGTGGAAACACCATATATTTT	CASSTGGGGNTIYF
TRBJ1-5	TRBV9	TRBD1	-	TGTGCCAGCAGCAAAGGACAGGGGGCTATTCAGCCCCAGCATTTT	CASSKGQGAIQPQHF
TRBJ1-5	TRBV7-6	TRBD1	-	TGTGCCAGCAGCTCTAGAGAGCCTGAACCGGGACAGGGATTCAATCAGCCCCAGCATTTT	CASSSREPEPGQGFNQPQHF
TRBJ2-1	TRBV29-1	-	-	TGCAGCGTACCCGGGACAAGTAATGAGCAGTTCTTC	CSVPGTSNEQFF
TRBJ1-6	TRBV5-8	TRBD1	-	TGTGCCAGCAGCTTGGGACAGGGGCCTTATAATTCACCCCTCCACTTT	CASSLGQGPYNSPLHF
TRBJ2-4	TRBV11-1	-	-	TGTGCCAGCAGCTCTTCGGCAGGAAGGTACATTCAGTACTTC	CASSSSAGRYIQYF
TRBJ2-5	TRBV5-1	TRBD1	-	TGCGCCAGCAGCCTCGGACAGGGATCCATCCAAGAGACCCAGTACTTC	CASSLGQGSIQETQYF
TRBJ1-5	TRBV27	TRBD1	once	TGTGCCAGCAGTTTGCGGTGGGGGCAGACAGGGAACAATCAGCCCCAGCATTTT	CASSLRWGQTGNNQPQHF
TRBJ1-6	TRBV27	TRBD1	-	TGTGCCAGCAGGCAACAGGGGGCGCTTAATTCACCCCTCCACTTT	CASRQQGALNSPLHF
TRBJ2-7	TRBV2	TRBD1	-	TGTGCCAGCAGCCCCGGGACAGGGGGCTACGAGCAGTACTTC	CASSPGTGGYEQYF
TRBJ2-5	TRBV15	-	-	TGTGCCACCAGCAGAGGGAATCAGGGACAAGAGACCCAGTACTTC	CATSRGNQGQETQYF
TRBJ2-2	TRBV24-1	-	-	TGTGCCACCAGTGAGTTTTTTCATCCCGGGGAGCTGTTTTTT	CATSEFFHPGELFF
TRBJ1-2	TRBV29-1	TRBD1	-	TGCAGCGCTTTAGGGACAGGGTGGAATGGCTACACCTTC	CSALGTGWNGYTF